The rows below give T cell receptor beta chains drawn from one sample of a study of response to subunit inactivated influenza vaccine. MiXCR, run by TCRdb on the RT-PCR reads, gives a single entry per CDR3 protein. The sample consists of 300,000 to 350,000 distinct CDR3 sequences, 21% of them appearing once. This specimen consisted of PBMCs from blood, obtained about 20 months after vaccination. These receptors originate from a man aged 45 to 75 who received an inactivated influenza vaccine. The conserved cysteine and the conserved F or W are not part of the CDR3 here. The listing skips clone size in some rows; elsewhere it reads once, few, many or a size class.

cdr3_length	v_call	j_call	clone_size	cdr3_aa
13	TRBV7-2	TRBJ1-3	few	ASSLAARGRDTIY
12	TRBV3-1	TRBJ1-5	many	ASSLGTGNQPQH
12	TRBV29-1	TRBJ2-1	many	SVTWGGSYNEQF
13	TRBV4-2	TRBJ1-1	few	ASSQVAGEGTEAF
10	TRBV11-2	TRBJ2-3	NA	ASSSSVDTQY
10	TRBV12-3/TRBV12-4	TRBJ1-1	few	ASSFSSQHAF
12	TRBV18	TRBJ1-3	few	ASSSRGSGNTIY
15	TRBV19	TRBJ2-3	few	ASSASPGLGLTDTQY
13	TRBV3-1	TRBJ2-7	NA	ASSQGTVAFYEQY
12	TRBV28	TRBJ1-2	NA	ASSPRTGVKGYT
11	TRBV11-3	TRBJ2-3	NA	ASSLDRRNTQY
16	TRBV4-2	TRBJ1-2	many	ASSQDLWGQGVSYGYT
11	TRBV6-2/TRBV6-3	TRBJ2-3	few	ASSYADQGTQY
12	TRBV20-1	TRBJ2-1	NA	SARGSGIHNEQF
14	TRBV27	TRBJ2-1	few	ASSLSGGTIGGEQF
12	TRBV29-1	TRBJ2-1	NA	SVSTSGSLGEQF
13	TRBV4-3	TRBJ2-2	NA	ASSTGLAAGGELF
16	TRBV27	TRBJ2-1	NA	ASSFTSAGGPSYNEQF
14	TRBV7-2	TRBJ2-4	NA	ASSFYGGPTKNIQY
15	TRBV21-1	TRBJ2-4	NA	ASSTTSSGGAENIQY
11	TRBV20-1	TRBJ1-5	NA	SASARGYQPQH
13	TRBV20-1	TRBJ2-7	NA	SARDWGHGGDEQY
12	TRBV5-1	TRBJ1-1	NA	ASSLDTGTTEAF
13	TRBV14	TRBJ1-1	NA	ASSQLPGVDTEAF
9	TRBV9	TRBJ1-4	NA	ASSGGEKLF
12	TRBV19	TRBJ1-2	NA	ASSSGQVNYGYT
10	TRBV20-1	TRBJ1-5	NA	SGRASNQPQH
12	TRBV7-2	TRBJ1-5	many	ASSLAWEGQPQH
9	TRBV29-1	TRBJ2-3	NA	SVWLTDTQY
13	TRBV6-1	TRBJ1-5	NA	ASRVQGVRNQPQH
11	TRBV29-1	TRBJ2-7	NA	SVEESWGGEQY
13	TRBV5-6	TRBJ1-2	many	ASSSSGGALYGYT
13	TRBV4-3	TRBJ1-5	few	ASSPHLGGNQPQH
13	TRBV2	TRBJ2-5	NA	ASRAAKSYQETQY
12	TRBV6-5	TRBJ1-4	few	ASSYSDGNEKLF
12	TRBV2	TRBJ1-5	NA	ATGRGMGNQPQH
11	TRBV12-3/TRBV12-4	TRBJ1-1	NA	ASSASMNTEAF
12	TRBV5-1	TRBJ2-1	few	AKSRGVKHNEQF
14	TRBV4-3	TRBJ2-2	few	ASSQEVEGRAGELF
14	TRBV21-1	TRBJ1-1	NA	ASSPPGPSGNTEAF
9	TRBV20-1	TRBJ1-1	few	SAHWKTEAF
12	TRBV3-1	TRBJ1-1	NA	ASSRLQGRTEAF
12	TRBV5-1	TRBJ2-3	NA	ASSSDRGSDTQY
12	TRBV20-1	TRBJ2-4	NA	SASYLVPGNIQY
14	TRBV20-1	TRBJ1-1	NA	SARIWGRGRNTEAF